The 22 T cell receptor beta chains listed next were all sequenced from one sample in a study of cytomegalovirus exposure and HLA in healthy donors (dated by TCRdb to about 2017). The receptor library was made with the immunoSEQ multiplex PCR assay. The multiplex PCR relied on a mix of 60 forward primers for TCR Vbeta segments and 13 reverse primers for TCR Jbeta segments. TCRdb mirrors the immuneACCESS table, restricted to in-frame sequences. Some clones are absent from its copies; in checked studies, under half trace to an unresolved V gene, and the reason for the others is unknown. The sample contains some 150,000 clones, more than 75% of them found a single time. Approximately 2.5% of the sample is taken by the ten largest. The sequencing sample was made of PBMCs. Source of these receptors: a man in his fifties or sixties in good health and CMV-seronegative.

The chain joins TRBV27 to TRBJ2-7; D is possibly TRBD2 (6 bases). Germline V gene sequence: CDR1 MNHEY, CDR2 SMNVEV (reference sequence). The CDR3 runs to 14 residues. The V and J ends lost 4 bases and 7 bases respectively, with 17 bases between them. CDR3 amino acids: CASSSSRTIGEQYF. CDR3 coding DNA: TGTGCCAGCAGTTCTTCCCGGACTATAGGGGAGCAGTACTTC.

This sequence joins TRBV7-9 and TRBJ2-7; 8 bases fit TRBD1. The junction had 6 bases not matched to a gene; V was cut back by 5 bases and J by 0 bases. The germline V gene has CDR1 SEHNR and CDR2 FQNEAQ (reference sequence). This CDR3 spans 15 amino acids. The CDR3 sequence: CASSPRDRSSYEQYF. DNA for the CDR3: TGTGCCAGCAGCCCCCGGGACAGGAGCTCCTACGAGCAGTACTTC. Combining the CDR3 with reference TRBV7-9 and TRBJ2-7 gives the whole variable domain DTGVSQNPRHKITKRGQNVTFRCDPISEHNRLYWYRQTLGQGPEFLTYFQNEAQLEKSRLLSDRFSAERPKGSFSTLEIQRTEQGDSAMYLCASSPRDRSSYEQYFGPGTRLTVT.

The chain links TRBV29-1 to TRBJ2-5; 7 nucleotides agree with TRBD1. The junction had 7 bases not matched to a gene; V was cut back by 4 bases and J by 5 bases. Germline V gives CDR1 SQVTM, CDR2 ANQGSEA. This CDR3 is 13 amino acids long. The CDR3 nucleotides read TGCAGCGTTGGGCAGGGGGAATGGGAGACCCAGTACTTC. It yields the protein CSVGQGEWETQYF.

V and J are TRBV7-8 and TRBJ2-7; 7 bases are a match to TRBD1. The germline V gene encodes CDR1 SGHVS and CDR2 FQNEAQ. The V gene end was trimmed by 5 bases and the J gene end by 5 bases; junction bases not matched to a gene: 6. The CDR3 extends over 13 amino acids. The CDR3 DNA reads as TGTGCCAGCAGCCTTTACCAGGGGGACGAGCAGTACTTC. Amino acid sequence: CASSLYQGDEQYF. Full variable domain (remainder filled in from reference TRBV7-8 and TRBJ2-7): GAGVSQSPRYKVAKRGQDVALRCDPISGHVSLFWYQQALGQGPEFLTYFQNEAQLDKSGLPSDRFFAERPEGSVSTLKIQRTQQEDSAVYLCASSLYQGDEQYFGPGTRLTVT.

The chain combines TRBV27 with TRBJ2-7, with TRBD2 identical over 7 bases. This CDR3 is 13 amino acids long. Germline V gene sequence: CDR1 MNHEY, CDR2 SMNVEV (reference sequence). The V and J ends lost 6 bases and 5 bases, in that order; junction bases with no gene match: 7. The CDR3 nucleotides are TGTGCCAGCAGCGAAGACGGACTAGACGAGCAGTACTTC. It specifies CASSEDGLDEQYF.

This clone has a single count. CDR3 nucleotides: TGTGCCAGCACCATTGGGGGAGGATACAATGAGCAGTTCTTC. This sequence encodes CASTIGGGYNEQFF. The rearrangement joins TRBV5-4 to TRBJ2-1; weak D call: TRBD2 (6 bases). V was trimmed by 6 bases and J by 4 bases, leaving 14 bases between them. Looked up from germline, CDR1 is SGHNT and CDR2 is YYREEE (reference sequence). The CDR3 is 14 residues long.

The rearrangement uses TRBV7-9 and TRBJ1-1; tentatively, D is TRBD1 (5 bases). The germline V gene encodes CDR1 SEHNR and CDR2 FQNEAQ (reference sequence). Trimming removed 0 bases from V and 3 bases from J, with 8 bases in between. The length of the CDR3 is 14 residues. Here the CDR3 reads CASSLAAGDTEAFF. CDR3 nucleotides: TGTGCCAGCAGCTTAGCGGCGGGGGACACTGAAGCTTTCTTT.

The rearrangement links TRBV4-2 to TRBJ1-1; possibly TRBD1 for D (5 bases). This CDR3 is 15 amino acids long. The V gene lost 0 bases and the J gene lost 1 base, with 9 bases spanning the gap. From germline, CDR1 is LGHNA and CDR2 YNFKEQ. The CDR3 region is CASSQERQRNTEAFF. CDR3 DNA sequence: TGTGCCAGCAGCCAAGAGCGACAGAGGAACACTGAAGCTTTCTTT.

J is TRBJ1-5 and V is TRBV15; D gene ambiguous. The CDR3 totals 14 residues. V lost 1 base and J 0 bases, leaving 4 bases between the germline ends. Looked up from germline, CDR1 is LNHNV and CDR2 is YYDKDF (reference sequence). Written as DNA, the CDR3 is TGTGCCACCAGCAGAGGTATTAGCAATCAGCCCCAGCATTTT. Protein product: CATSRGISNQPQHF.

The CDR3 loop is CASSYSRTGGNYGYTF. The CDR3 region has the DNA TGTGCCAGCAGTTACTCTCGGACAGGGGGCAACTATGGCTACACCTTC. The chain combines TRBV6-5 with TRBJ1-2; 11 nucleotides line up with TRBD1. The CDR3 length is 16 residues. Per the germline V gene, CDR1 is MNHEY and CDR2 is SVGAGI. Germline trimming cut 0 bases from V and 2 bases from J; bases unmatched to any gene: 2.

The rearrangement links TRBV2 to TRBJ2-5; D might be TRBD1 (6 bases). The germline V gene encodes CDR1 SNHLY and CDR2 FYNNEI. CDR3 length equals 16 residues. V was pared by 6 bases and J by 1 base, with 18 bases between. CDR3 residues: CASREFRDTGQETQYF. The CDR3 DNA is TGTGCCAGCAGAGAGTTCCGGGACACCGGCCAAGAGACCCAGTACTTC. Combining the CDR3 with reference TRBV2 and TRBJ2-5 gives the whole variable domain EPEVTQTPSHQVTQMGQEVILRCVPISNHLYFYWYRQILGQKVEFLVSFYNNEISEKSEIFDDQFSVERPDGSNFTLKIRSTKLEDSAMYFCASREFRDTGQETQYFGPGTRLLVL.

This clone appeared once. The rearrangement links TRBV6-6 to TRBJ2-1, with D unclear. Germline V gene lookup returns CDR1 MNHNY and CDR2 SVGAGI (reference sequence). Trimming cost V 8 bases and J 6 bases, with 8 bases left between them. The CDR3 extends over 11 amino acids. CDR3 DNA sequence: TGTGCCAGCGCACTTAGCAATGAGCAGTTCTTC. It encodes CASALSNEQFF.

The chain has TRBV29-1 and TRBJ2-7; 10 bases are shared with TRBD2. The junction had 2 bases not matched to a gene; V was cut back by 2 bases and J by 4 bases. The CDR3 has 13 residues. Germline-derived CDR1 and CDR2 are SQVTM and ANQGSEA. The chain's CDR3 is CSVEKLAGYEQYF. As DNA, the CDR3 is TGCAGCGTTGAAAAACTAGCGGGATACGAGCAGTACTTC.

This clone was observed once. The chain recombines TRBV2 with TRBJ1-3, with no clear D. Trimming took off 8 bases at V and 4 bases at J, with 12 bases between the two ends. Germline CDR1 reads SNHLY; CDR2 reads FYNNEI. The CDR3 has 13 amino acids. CDR3 loop: CASVEDWGNTIYF. For the CDR3, the DNA is TGTGCCAGCGTTGAGGACTGGGGAAACACCATATATTTT.

The chain uses TRBV5-1 and TRBJ2-1, with D possibly being TRBD2 (5 bases). This CDR3 comprises 14 residues. With 4 bases removed from V and 5 bases from J, the gap between germline ends came to 13 bases. Per the germline V gene, CDR1 is SGHRS and CDR2 is YFSETQ. CDR3 sequence: CASSPAATNNEQFF. The CDR3, as DNA: TGCGCCAGCAGCCCCGCAGCGACTAACAATGAGCAGTTCTTC.

This clone was detected only a few times. The V call is TRBV29-1, the J call TRBJ2-7; no reliable D call. V shed 2 bases and J shed 3 bases, with 8 bases lying between them. The germline gives CDR1 SQVTM, CDR2 ANQGSEA. This CDR3 contains 12 residues. In nucleotides, the CDR3 is TGCAGCGTTGAACTCCAGGACTACGAGCAGTACTTC. This sequence encodes CSVELQDYEQYF.

CDR3 in amino acids: CASSSYVSYPEEQYF. The CDR3 DNA follows: TGTGCCAGCAGTTCTTATGTTTCCTACCCTGAGGAGCAGTACTTC. V is TRBV27 and J is TRBJ2-7; D is ambiguous. The V and J ends lost 4 bases and 7 bases respectively, with 20 bases between them. This CDR3 contains 15 residues. Germline CDR1 is MNHEY and CDR2 is SMNVEV (reference sequence).

This chain connects TRBV9 to TRBJ2-5; D is undetermined. This CDR3 spans 15 amino acids. Between the trimmed V and J ends, which lost 0 bases and 0 bases, there was a span of 9 bases. Germline CDR1 SGDLS, CDR2 YYNGEE. CDR3 in amino acids: CASSVDNTYQETQYF. As DNA, the CDR3 is TGTGCCAGCAGCGTAGATAACACCTACCAAGAGACCCAGTACTTC.

This chain connects TRBV19 to TRBJ2-6, with D perhaps TRBD1 (6 bases). The CDR3 spans 17 residues. Germline values: CDR1 LNHDA, CDR2 SQIVND (reference sequence). V was cut by 4 bases and J by 2 bases, with 15 bases left in between. Here the CDR3 DNA reads TGTGCCAGTAGTAGTCAAATCGGGACACCTGGGGCCAACGTCCTGACTTTC. This translates into CASSSQIGTPGANVLTF. Full variable domain (missing parts from reference TRBV19 and TRBJ2-6): DGGITQSPKYLFRKEGQNVTLSCEQNLNHDAMYWYRQDPGQGLRLIYYSQIVNDFQKGDIAEGYSVSREKKESFPLTVTSAQKNPTAFYLCASSSQIGTPGANVLTFGAGSRLTVL.

The rearrangement joins TRBV7-2 to TRBJ2-1; D is unclear. V lost 6 bases to trimming and J lost 10 bases, with 10 bases between them. Germline CDR1 and CDR2: SGHTA and FQGNSA. The CDR3 contains 11 residues. The DNA for the CDR3 is TGTGCCAGCAGTCGACAAAACGAGCAGTTCTTC. This translates into CASSRQNEQFF. Variable domain in full (rest from reference TRBV7-2 and TRBJ2-1): GAGVSQSPSNKVTEKGKDVELRCDPISGHTALYWYRQSLGQGLEFLIYFQGNSAPDKSGLPSDRFSAERTGGSVSTLTIQRTQQEDSAVYLCASSRQNEQFFGPGTRLTVL.

V gene TRBV9 combines with J gene TRBJ2-1; D is possibly TRBD1 (5 bases). Per the germline V gene, CDR1 is SGDLS and CDR2 is YYNGEE. The CDR3 has 15 residues. The ends were cut back, 2 bases at V and 7 bases at J, with 16 bases in the middle. CDR3 sequence reads: CASSVSDVKGNEQFF. The CDR3 bases are TGTGCCAGCAGCGTCTCGGACGTAAAGGGGAATGAGCAGTTCTTC.

The chain has TRBV19 and TRBJ1-1; 7 positions agree with TRBD1. The CDR3 loop spans 13 amino acids. J gave up 5 bases and V 6 bases, and 6 bases lay outside the gene matches. Germline V CDR1 and CDR2: LNHDA, SQIVND (reference sequence). Here the CDR3 reads CASRLDRDTEAFF. DNA of the CDR3: TGTGCCAGTAGATTAGACAGGGATACTGAAGCTTTCTTT. Full variable domain (outside the CDR3, taken from reference TRBV19 and TRBJ1-1): DGGITQSPKYLFRKEGQNVTLSCEQNLNHDAMYWYRQDPGQGLRLIYYSQIVNDFQKGDIAEGYSVSREKKESFPLTVTSAQKNPTAFYLCASRLDRDTEAFFGQGTRLTVV.